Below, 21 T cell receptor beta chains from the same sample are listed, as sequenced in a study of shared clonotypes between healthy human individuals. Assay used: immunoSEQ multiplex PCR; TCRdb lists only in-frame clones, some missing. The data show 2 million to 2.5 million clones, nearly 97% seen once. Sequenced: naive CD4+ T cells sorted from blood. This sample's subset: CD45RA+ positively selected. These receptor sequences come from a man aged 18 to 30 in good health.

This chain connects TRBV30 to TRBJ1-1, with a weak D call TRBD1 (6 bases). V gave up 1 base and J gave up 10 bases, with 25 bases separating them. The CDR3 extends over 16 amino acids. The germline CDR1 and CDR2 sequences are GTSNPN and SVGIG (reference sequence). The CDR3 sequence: CAWSAHLKRGGRRAFF. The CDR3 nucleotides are TGTGCCTGGAGTGCCCACCTCAAGAGAGGGGGGCGGCGAGCTTTCTTT.

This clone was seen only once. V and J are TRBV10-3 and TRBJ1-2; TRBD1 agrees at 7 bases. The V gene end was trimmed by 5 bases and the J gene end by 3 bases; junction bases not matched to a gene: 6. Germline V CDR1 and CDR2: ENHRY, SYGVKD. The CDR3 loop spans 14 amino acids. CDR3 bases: TGTGCCATCAGTCCCGACAGGGAGCACTATGGCTACACCTTC. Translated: CAISPDREHYGYTF.

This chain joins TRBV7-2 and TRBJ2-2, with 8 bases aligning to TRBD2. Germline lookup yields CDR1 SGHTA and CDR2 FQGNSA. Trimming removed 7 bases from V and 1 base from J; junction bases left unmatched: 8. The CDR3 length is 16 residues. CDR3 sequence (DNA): TGTGCCAGCATATTAGCGGGGAATGTGAACACCGGGGAGCTGTTTTTT. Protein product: CASILAGNVNTGELFF.

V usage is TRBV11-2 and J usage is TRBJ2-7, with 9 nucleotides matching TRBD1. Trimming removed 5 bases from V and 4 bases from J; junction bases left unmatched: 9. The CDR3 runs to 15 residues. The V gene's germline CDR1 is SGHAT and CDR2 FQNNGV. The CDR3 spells CASSRTGGAAYEQYF. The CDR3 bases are TGTGCCAGCAGCCGTACAGGGGGCGCAGCGTACGAGCAGTACTTC.

This CDR3 is CATSTRDRGYEQYF. Here the CDR3 DNA reads TGTGCCACCAGCACTCGAGACAGGGGCTACGAGCAGTACTTC. V usage is TRBV15 and J usage is TRBJ2-7; 8 bases are a match to TRBD1. Germline trimming cut 4 bases from V and 3 bases from J; bases unmatched to any gene: 5. Germline CDR1 is LNHNV and CDR2 is YYDKDF (reference sequence). The CDR3 is 14 residues long.

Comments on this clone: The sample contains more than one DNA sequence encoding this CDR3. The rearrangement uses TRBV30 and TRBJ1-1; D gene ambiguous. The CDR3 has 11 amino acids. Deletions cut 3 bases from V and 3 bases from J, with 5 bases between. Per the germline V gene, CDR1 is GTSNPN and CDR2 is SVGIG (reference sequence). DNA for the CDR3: TGTGCCTGGAGCGCCTACACTGAAGCTTTCTTT. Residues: CAWSAYTEAFF.

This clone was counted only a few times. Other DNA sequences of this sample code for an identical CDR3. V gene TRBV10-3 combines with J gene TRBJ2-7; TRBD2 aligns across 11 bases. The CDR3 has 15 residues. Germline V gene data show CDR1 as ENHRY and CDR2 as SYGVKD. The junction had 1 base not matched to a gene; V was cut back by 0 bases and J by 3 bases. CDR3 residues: CAISESTSGNYEQYF. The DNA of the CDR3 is TGTGCCATCAGTGAGTCGACTAGCGGGAACTACGAGCAGTACTTC.

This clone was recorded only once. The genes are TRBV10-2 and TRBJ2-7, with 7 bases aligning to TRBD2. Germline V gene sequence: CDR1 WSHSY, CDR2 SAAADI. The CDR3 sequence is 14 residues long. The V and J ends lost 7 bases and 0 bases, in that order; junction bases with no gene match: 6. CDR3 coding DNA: TGCGCCAGCATATCCAGGACTAGCTCCTACGAGCAGTACTTC. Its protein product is CASISRTSSYEQYF.

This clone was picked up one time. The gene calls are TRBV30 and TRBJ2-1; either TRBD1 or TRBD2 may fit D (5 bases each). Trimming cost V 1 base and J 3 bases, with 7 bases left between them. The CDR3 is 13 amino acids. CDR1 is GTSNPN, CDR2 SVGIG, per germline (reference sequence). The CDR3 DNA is TGTGCCTGGAGTGGGGACCTCTACAATGAGCAGTTCTTC. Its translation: CAWSGDLYNEQFF.

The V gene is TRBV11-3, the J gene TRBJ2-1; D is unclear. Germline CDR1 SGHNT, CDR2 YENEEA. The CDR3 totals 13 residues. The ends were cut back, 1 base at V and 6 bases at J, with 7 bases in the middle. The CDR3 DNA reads TGTGCCAGCAGCTTAGCGACTTCCAATGAGCAGTTCTTC. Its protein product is CASSLATSNEQFF.

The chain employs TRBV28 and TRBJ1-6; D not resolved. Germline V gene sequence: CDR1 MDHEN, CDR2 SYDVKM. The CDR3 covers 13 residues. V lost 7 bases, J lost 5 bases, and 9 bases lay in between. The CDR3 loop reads CASNRENNSPLHF. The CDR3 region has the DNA TGTGCCAGCAACCGCGAAAATAATTCACCCCTCCACTTT. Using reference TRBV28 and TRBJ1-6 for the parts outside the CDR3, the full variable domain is DVKVTQSSRYLVKRTGEKVFLECVQDMDHENMFWYRQDPGLGLRLIYFSYDVKMKEKGDIPEGYSVSREKKERFSLILESASTNQTSMYLCASNRENNSPLHFGNGTRLTVT.

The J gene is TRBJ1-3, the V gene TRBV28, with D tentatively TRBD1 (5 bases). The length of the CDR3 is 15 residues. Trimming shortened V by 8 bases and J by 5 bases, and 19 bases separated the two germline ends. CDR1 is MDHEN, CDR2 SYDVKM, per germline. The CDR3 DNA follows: TGTGCCAGCGGGGCGGGGGACGTTGGTAGAAACACCATATATTTT. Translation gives CASGAGDVGRNTIYF.

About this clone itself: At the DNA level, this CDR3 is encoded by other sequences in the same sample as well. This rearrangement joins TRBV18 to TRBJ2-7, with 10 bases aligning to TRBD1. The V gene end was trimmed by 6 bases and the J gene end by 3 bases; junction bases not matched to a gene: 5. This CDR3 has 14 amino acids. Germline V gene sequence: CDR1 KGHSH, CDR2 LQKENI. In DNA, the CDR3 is TGTGCCAGCTCCCGAGGACAGGGGGTCTACGAGCAGTACTTC. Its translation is CASSRGQGVYEQYF. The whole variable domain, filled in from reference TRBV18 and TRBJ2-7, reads NAGVMQNPRHLVRRRGQEARLRCSPMKGHSHVYWYRQLPEEGLKFMVYLQKENIIDESGMPKERFSAEFPKEGPSILRIQQVVRGDSAAYFCASSRGQGVYEQYFGPGTRLTVT.

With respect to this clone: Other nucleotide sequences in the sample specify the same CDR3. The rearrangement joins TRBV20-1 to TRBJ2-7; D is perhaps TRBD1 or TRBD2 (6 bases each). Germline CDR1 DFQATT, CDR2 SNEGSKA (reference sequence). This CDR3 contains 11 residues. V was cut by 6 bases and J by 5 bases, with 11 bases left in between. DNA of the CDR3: TGCAGTGCGAGGCGGGACAACGAGCAGTACTTC. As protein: CSARRDNEQYF.

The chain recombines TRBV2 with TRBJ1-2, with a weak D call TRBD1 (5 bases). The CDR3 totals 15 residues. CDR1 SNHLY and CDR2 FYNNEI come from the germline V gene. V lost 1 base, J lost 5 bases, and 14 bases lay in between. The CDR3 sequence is CASSEEERGAYGYTF. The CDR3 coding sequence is TGTGCCAGCAGTGAAGAGGAGAGGGGTGCTTATGGCTACACCTTC.

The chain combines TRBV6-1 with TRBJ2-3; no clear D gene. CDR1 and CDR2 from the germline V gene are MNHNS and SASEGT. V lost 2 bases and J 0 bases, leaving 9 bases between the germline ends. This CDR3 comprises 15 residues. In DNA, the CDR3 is TGTGCCAGCAGTGAACAGACCACTAGCACAGATACGCAGTATTTT. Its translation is CASSEQTTSTDTQYF.

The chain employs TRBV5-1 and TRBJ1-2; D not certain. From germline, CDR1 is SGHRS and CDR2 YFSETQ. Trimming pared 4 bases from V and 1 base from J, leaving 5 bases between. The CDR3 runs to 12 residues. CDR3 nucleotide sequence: TGCGCCAGCAGCGAGAATAACTATGGCTACACCTTC. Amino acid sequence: CASSENNYGYTF.

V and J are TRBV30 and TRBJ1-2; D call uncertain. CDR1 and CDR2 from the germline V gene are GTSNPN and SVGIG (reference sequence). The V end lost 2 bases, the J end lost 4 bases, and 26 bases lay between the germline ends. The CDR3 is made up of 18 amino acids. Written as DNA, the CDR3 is TGTGCCTGGAGTCCCCTCCCCGGGCAGGACGTTGCGACCTATGGCTACACCTTC. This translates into CAWSPLPGQDVATYGYTF. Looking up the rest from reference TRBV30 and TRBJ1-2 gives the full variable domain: SQTIHQWPATLVQPVGSPLSLECTVEGTSNPNLYWYRQAAGRGLQLLFYSVGIGQISSEVPQNLSASRPQDRQFILSSKKLLLSDSGFYLCAWSPLPGQDVATYGYTFGSGTRLTVV.

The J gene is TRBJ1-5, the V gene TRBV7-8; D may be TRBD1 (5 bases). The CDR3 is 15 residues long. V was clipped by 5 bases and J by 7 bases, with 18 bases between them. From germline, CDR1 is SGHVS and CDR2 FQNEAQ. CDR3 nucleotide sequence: TGTGCCAGCAGCCCAATGACCCCAGGGTTGCAGCCCCAGCATTTT. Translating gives CASSPMTPGLQPQHF.

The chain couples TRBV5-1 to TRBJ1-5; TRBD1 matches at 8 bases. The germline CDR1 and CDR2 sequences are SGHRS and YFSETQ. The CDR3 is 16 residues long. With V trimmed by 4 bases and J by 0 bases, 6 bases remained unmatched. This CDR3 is CASSAQGADSNQPQHF. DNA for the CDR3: TGCGCCAGCAGCGCGCAGGGGGCGGATAGCAATCAGCCCCAGCATTTT.

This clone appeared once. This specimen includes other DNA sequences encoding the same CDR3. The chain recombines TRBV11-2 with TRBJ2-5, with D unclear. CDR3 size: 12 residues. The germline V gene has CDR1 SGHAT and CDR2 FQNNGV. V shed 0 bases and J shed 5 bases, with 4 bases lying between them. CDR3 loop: CASSLEWETQYF. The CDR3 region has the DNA TGTGCCAGCAGCTTAGAGTGGGAGACCCAGTACTTC.